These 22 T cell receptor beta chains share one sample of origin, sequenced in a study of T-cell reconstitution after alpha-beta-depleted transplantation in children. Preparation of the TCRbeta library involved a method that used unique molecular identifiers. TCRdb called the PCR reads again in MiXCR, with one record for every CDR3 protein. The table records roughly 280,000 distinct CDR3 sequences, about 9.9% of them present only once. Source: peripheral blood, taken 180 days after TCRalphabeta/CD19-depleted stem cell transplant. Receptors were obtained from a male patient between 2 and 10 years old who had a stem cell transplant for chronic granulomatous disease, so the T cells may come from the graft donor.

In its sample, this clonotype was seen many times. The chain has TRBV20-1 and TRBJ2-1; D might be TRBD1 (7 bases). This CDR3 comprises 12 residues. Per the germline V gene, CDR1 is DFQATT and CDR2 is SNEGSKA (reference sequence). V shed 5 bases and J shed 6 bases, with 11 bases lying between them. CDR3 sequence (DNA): TGCAGTGCTCGACAGGGAGGCAATGAGCAGTTCTTC. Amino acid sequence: CSARQGGNEQFF.

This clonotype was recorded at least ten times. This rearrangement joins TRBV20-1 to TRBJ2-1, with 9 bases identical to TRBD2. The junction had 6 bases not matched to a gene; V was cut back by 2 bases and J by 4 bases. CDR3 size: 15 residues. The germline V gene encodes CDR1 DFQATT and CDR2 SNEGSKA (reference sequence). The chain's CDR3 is CSARRPSGTYNEQFF. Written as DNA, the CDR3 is TGCAGTGCTAGAAGGCCTAGCGGGACTTACAATGAGCAGTTCTTC.

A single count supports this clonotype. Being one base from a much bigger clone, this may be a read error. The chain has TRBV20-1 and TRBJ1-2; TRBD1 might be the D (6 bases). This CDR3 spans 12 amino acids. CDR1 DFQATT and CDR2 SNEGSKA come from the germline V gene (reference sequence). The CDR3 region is CSAGGASNGDTF. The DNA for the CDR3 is TGCAGTGCCGGGGGGGCATCGAATGGCGACACCTTC.

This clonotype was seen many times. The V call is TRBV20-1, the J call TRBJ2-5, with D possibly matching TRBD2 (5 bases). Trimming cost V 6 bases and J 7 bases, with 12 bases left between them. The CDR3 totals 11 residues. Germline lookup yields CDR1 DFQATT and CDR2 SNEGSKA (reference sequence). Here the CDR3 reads CSAMGVGTQYF. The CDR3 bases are TGCAGTGCGATGGGAGTAGGGACCCAGTACTTC.

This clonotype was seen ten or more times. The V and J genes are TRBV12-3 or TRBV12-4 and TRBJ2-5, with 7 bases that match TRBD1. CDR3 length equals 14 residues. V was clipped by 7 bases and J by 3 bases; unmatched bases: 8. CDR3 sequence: CASTRTGKEETQYF. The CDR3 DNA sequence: TGTGCCAGCACACGGACAGGAAAGGAAGAGACCCAGTACTTC.

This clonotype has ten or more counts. The CDR3 DNA is TGCAGTGCTAGATCCGTGTTCCAAGAGACCCAGTACTTC. Amino acid sequence: CSARSVFQETQYF. The chain recombines TRBV20-1 with TRBJ2-5; D ambiguous. CDR1 and CDR2 from the germline V gene are DFQATT and SNEGSKA (reference sequence). The CDR3 sequence is 13 residues long. V was pared by 2 bases and J by 1 base, with 8 bases between.

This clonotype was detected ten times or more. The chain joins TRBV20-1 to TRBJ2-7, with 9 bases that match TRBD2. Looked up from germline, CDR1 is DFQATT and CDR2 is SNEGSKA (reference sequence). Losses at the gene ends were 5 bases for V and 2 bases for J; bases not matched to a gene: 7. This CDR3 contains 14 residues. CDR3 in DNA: TGCAGTGCTGGGCTAGCGGGGTCTACCTACGAGCAGTACTTC. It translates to CSAGLAGSTYEQYF.

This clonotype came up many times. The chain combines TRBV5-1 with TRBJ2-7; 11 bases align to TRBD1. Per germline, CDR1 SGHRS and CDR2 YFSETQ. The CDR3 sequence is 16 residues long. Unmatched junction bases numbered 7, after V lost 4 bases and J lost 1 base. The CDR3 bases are TGCGCCAGCAGCCTCCGGGACAGGGGGAAATCCTACGAGCAGTACTTC. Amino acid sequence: CASSLRDRGKSYEQYF.

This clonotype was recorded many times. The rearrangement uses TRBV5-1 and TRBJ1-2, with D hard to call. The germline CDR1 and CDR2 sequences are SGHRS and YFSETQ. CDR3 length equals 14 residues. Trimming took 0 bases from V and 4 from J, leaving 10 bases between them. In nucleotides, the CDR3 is TGCGCCAGCAGCTTGGCTCGCCCAATCTATGGCTACACCTTC. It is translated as CASSLARPIYGYTF. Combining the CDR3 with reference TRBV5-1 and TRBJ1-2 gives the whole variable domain KAGVTQTPRYLIKTRGQQVTLSCSPISGHRSVSWYQQTPGQGLQFLFEYFSETQRNKGNFPGRFSGRQFSNSRSEMNVSTLELGDSALYLCASSLARPIYGYTFGSGTRLTVV.

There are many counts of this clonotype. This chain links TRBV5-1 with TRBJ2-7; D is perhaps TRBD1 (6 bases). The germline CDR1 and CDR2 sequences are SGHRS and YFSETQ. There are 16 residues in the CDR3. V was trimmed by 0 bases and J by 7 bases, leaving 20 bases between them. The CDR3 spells CASSLVSGAASGEQYF. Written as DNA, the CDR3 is TGCGCCAGCAGCTTGGTGTCAGGGGCGGCCTCAGGGGAGCAGTACTTC.

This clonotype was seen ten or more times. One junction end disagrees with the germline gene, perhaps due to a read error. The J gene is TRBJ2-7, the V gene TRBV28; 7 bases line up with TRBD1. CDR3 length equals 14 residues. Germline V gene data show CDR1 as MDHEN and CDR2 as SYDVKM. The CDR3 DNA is TGTGCCAGCAGTCTATGGGACAGAGACTACGAGCAGTACTTC. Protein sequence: CASSLWDRDYEQYF.

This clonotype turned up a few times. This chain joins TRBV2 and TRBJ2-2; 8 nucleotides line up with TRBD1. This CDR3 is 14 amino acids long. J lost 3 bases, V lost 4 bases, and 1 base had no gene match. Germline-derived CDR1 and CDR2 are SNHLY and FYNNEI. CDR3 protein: CASSADRDTGELFF. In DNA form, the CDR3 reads TGTGCCAGCAGTGCGGACAGGGACACCGGGGAGCTGTTTTTT.

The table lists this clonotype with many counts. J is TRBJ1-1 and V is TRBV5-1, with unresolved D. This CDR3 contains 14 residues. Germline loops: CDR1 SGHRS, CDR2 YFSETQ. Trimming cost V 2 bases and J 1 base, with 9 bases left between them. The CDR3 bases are TGCGCCAGCAGCTTTAGGCCGGGGAACACTGAAGCTTTCTTT. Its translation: CASSFRPGNTEAFF.

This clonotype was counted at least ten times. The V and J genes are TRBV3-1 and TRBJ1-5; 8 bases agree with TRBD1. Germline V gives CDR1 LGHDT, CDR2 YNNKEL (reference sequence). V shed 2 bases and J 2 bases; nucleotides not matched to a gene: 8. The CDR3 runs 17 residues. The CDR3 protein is CASSQSSGGTGNQPQHF. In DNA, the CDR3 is TGTGCCAGCAGCCAATCGTCAGGGGGCACTGGCAATCAGCCCCAGCATTTT.

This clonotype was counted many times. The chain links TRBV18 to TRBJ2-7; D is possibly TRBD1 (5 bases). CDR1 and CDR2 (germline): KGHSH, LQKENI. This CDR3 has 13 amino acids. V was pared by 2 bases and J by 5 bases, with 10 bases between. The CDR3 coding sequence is TGTGCCAGCTCACCAAGGGGTTGGGACGAGCAGTACTTC. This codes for CASSPRGWDEQYF.

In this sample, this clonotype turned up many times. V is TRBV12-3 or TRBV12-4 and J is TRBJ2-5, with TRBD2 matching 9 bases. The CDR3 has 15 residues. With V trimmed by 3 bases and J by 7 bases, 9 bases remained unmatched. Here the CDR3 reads CASSFIAGVGGTQYF. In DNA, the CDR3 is TGTGCCAGCAGTTTCATAGCGGGGGTAGGTGGGACCCAGTACTTC.

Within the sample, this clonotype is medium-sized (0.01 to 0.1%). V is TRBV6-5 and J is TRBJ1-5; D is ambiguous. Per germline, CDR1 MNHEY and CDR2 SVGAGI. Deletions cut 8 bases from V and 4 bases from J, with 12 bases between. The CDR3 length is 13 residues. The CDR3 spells CASGGPANQPQHF. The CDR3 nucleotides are TGTGCCAGCGGAGGCCCAGCTAATCAGCCCCAGCATTTT.

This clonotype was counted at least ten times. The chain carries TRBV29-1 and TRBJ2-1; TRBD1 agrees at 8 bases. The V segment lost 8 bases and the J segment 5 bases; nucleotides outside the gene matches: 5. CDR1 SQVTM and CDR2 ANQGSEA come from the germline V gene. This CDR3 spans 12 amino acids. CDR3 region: CSPRTGNNEQFF. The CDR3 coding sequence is TGCAGCCCACGGACAGGGAACAATGAGCAGTTCTTC.

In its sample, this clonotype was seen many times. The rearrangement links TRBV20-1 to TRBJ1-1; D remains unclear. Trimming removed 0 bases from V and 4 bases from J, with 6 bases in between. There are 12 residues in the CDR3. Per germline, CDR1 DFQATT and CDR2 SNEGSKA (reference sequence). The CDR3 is CSARDPFTEAFF. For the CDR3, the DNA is TGCAGTGCTAGAGACCCCTTCACTGAAGCTTTCTTT.

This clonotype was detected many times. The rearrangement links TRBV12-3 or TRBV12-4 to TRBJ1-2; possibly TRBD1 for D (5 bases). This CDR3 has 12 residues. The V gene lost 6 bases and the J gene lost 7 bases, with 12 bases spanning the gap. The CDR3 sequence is CASRAGTIGYTF. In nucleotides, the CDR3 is TGTGCCAGCAGAGCCGGGACGATTGGCTACACCTTC.

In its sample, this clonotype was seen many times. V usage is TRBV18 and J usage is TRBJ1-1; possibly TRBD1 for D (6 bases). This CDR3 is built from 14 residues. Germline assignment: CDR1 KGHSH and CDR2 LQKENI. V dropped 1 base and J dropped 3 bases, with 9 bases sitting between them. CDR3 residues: CASSPQGVDTEAFF. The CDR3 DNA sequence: TGTGCCAGCTCACCACAGGGGGTGGACACTGAAGCTTTCTTT.

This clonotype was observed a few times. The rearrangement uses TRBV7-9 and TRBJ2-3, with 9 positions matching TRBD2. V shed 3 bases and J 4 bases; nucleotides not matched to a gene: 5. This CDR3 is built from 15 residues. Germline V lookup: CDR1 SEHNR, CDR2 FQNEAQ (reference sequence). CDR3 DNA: TGTGCCAGCAGCTTGATTAGCGGGAGTGCAGATACGCAGTATTTT. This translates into CASSLISGSADTQYF.